This TCR beta chain was recovered during a study of tumor-infiltrating lymphocytes in localized non-small cell lung cancer. Study details: Some samples were collected after neoadjuvant chemotherapy; smokers, never-smokers and several histologies were included. Study-wide points: Different pieces of the same tissue were used for each assay.

This clone showed up just a few times. The antigen remains unidentified. The method was immunoSEQ multiplex PCR; TCRdb's version includes in-frame clones alone and lacks a portion of them. The data contain 7,200 or so clones, approximately 57% of them seen just once; the ten biggest clones take up about 12%. The ends were cut back, 5 bases at V and 1 base at J, with 6 bases in the middle. The CDR3 has 12 residues. Germline CDR1 reads SGHTA; CDR2 reads FQGNSA. This TCR was sampled from a human donor with non-small cell lung cancer. The chain recombines TRBV7-2 with TRBJ2-7; unclear D gene. The sequenced sample was lung tumor tissue. The CDR3 nucleotides read TGTGCCAGCAGCCCATGGTCCTACGAGCAGTACTTC. Protein product: CASSPWSYEQYF.